This TCR beta chain was sequenced in a study of shared clonotypes between healthy human individuals. About the study: Used for every donor were three CD4 naive, three CD4 memory, two CD8 naive and one CD8 memory plate. Points from the study as a whole: The expectation was that sequencing depth would affect clonotype sharing among donors. Non-shared clonotypes had lower generation probabilities than those shared by all four donors.

Each sorted subset replicate got 200 ng genomic DNA, about 33,000 genomes. Produced via immunoSEQ multiplex PCR; TCRdb's table is partial and in-frame only. The sample yields 2,500,000 or so clones, more than 85% seen once. The junction had 14 bases not matched to a gene; V was cut back by 9 bases and J by 6 bases. Germline V gene sequence: CDR1 ENHRY, CDR2 SYGVKD. This CDR3 comprises 14 residues. Of note for this clone: No antigen is known for it.

The rearrangement links TRBV10-3 to TRBJ2-7; 7 bases fit TRBD2. The source of this sequence is a man between 18 and 35 years old in good health. Some clones in this sample may be carry-over from other donors' samples. Sequenced material: naive CD4+ T cells from PBMCs. Subset meaning: CD45RA+ positively selected. The CDR3 DNA reads TGTGCCATTAGGGCCTCGAGCGGGACGGGCGAGCAGTACTTC. It codes for CAIRASSGTGEQYF.